These 10 T cell receptor beta chains came from one sample sequenced in a study of OX40 agonist ivuxolimab in advanced cancers. TCRdb keeps only in-frame clones here, not all; method: immunoSEQ multiplex PCR. The table includes tens of thousands of clones, roughly 87% detected once. The source material was CD4+ or CD8+ T cells sorted from blood, sampled in a trial of the OX40 agonist ivuxolimab. The receptors stem from an adult with an advanced solid tumor such as melanoma, head and neck, liver or kidney cancer.

J is TRBJ1-1 and V is TRBV30; no clear D gene. CDR1 GTSNPN and CDR2 SVGIG come from the germline V gene (reference sequence). The CDR3 is 13 amino acids. V was clipped by 0 bases and J by 1 base, with 6 bases between them. The CDR3 nucleotides read TGTGCCTGGAGTGTCCGGACGAACACTGAAGCTTTCTTT. Translating gives CAWSVRTNTEAFF. Filled out from reference TRBV30 and TRBJ1-1, the complete variable domain reads SQTIHQWPATLVQPVGSPLSLECTVEGTSNPNLYWYRQAAGRGLQLLFYSVGIGQISSEVPQNLSASRPQDRQFILSSKKLLLSDSGFYLCAWSVRTNTEAFFGQGTRLTVV.

The chain has TRBV28 and TRBJ2-7; 7 bases line up with TRBD1. Germline V gene sequence: CDR1 MDHEN, CDR2 SYDVKM. V shed 1 base and J 2 bases; nucleotides not matched to a gene: 8. This CDR3 is built from 16 residues. The CDR3 DNA follows: TGTGCCAGCAGTTTATTGGGGACAGCCTTCCCCTACGAGCAGTACTTC. This encodes CASSLLGTAFPYEQYF.

This rearrangement joins TRBV28 to TRBJ2-7; D is possibly TRBD2 (6 bases). V was trimmed by 4 bases and J by 7 bases, leaving 14 bases between them. This CDR3 spans 13 amino acids. Germline values: CDR1 MDHEN, CDR2 SYDVKM. CDR3 in DNA: TGTGCCAGCAGTTACGAGCGGAGGGGAGAGCAGTACTTC. The encoded protein is CASSYERRGEQYF.

As to this clone: One end of the junction fails to match germline, which may point to a read error. J is TRBJ2-2 and V is TRBV6-4, with D possibly TRBD1 on 7 matching bases. CDR3 size: 18 residues. CDR1 is MRHNA, CDR2 SNTAGT, per germline. The CDR3 sequence is CAISEGGTAQTDTGELFF. Written as DNA, the CDR3 is TGTGCCATCAGTGAGGGCGGGACAGCCCAAACTGACACCGGGGAGCTGTTTTTT.

This clone was observed a handful of times. V gene TRBV6-5 combines with J gene TRBJ1-1; 7 bases agree with TRBD1. The CDR3 covers 13 residues. The germline gives CDR1 MNHEY, CDR2 SVGAGI. The V gene end was trimmed by 6 bases and the J gene end by 4 bases; junction bases not matched to a gene: 5. CDR3 amino acids: CASSIDRATEAFF. The CDR3 coding sequence is TGTGCCAGCAGCATAGACAGGGCCACTGAAGCTTTCTTT.

The DNA for the CDR3 is TGTGCCAGCAGTCCGACAGGGCTGGGTGAAAAACTGTTTTTT. It yields the protein CASSPTGLGEKLFF. The V call is TRBV2, the J call TRBJ1-4; the match to TRBD1 covers 7 bases. Germline CDR1 reads SNHLY; CDR2 reads FYNNEI. The J segment lost 7 bases and the V segment lost 5 bases, leaving 7 bases of the junction unmatched. The CDR3 extends over 14 amino acids.

The genes are TRBV7-9 and TRBJ2-7, with D possibly being TRBD1 or TRBD2 (5 bases each). The CDR3 runs to 14 residues. The V and J ends lost 3 bases and 3 bases respectively, with 12 bases between them. Looked up from germline, CDR1 is SEHNR and CDR2 is FQNEAQ (reference sequence). The CDR3 protein is CASSLWGPNYEQYF. In DNA, the CDR3 is TGTGCCAGCAGCTTGTGGGGACCAAACTACGAGCAGTACTTC.

The count of this clone is one. V gene TRBV7-9 combines with J gene TRBJ2-2, with 8 bases that match TRBD2. The ends lost 9 bases at V and 4 bases at J; junction bases unmatched: 7. This CDR3 comprises 14 residues. The V gene's germline CDR1 is SEHNR and CDR2 FQNEAQ (reference sequence). The chain's CDR3 is CASSRTSPTGELFF. The CDR3 DNA reads TGTGCCAGTAGTCGGACTAGCCCCACCGGGGAGCTGTTTTTT.

The rearrangement joins TRBV7-9 to TRBJ1-1; weak D call: TRBD1 (5 bases). Germline assignment: CDR1 SEHNR and CDR2 FQNEAQ (reference sequence). V was cut by 7 bases and J by 6 bases, with 24 bases left in between. This CDR3 comprises 16 residues. CDR3: CASTPPRGREDSEAFF. In DNA form, the CDR3 reads TGTGCCAGCACCCCTCCCCGCGGCAGGGAGGATTCTGAAGCTTTCTTT.

The rearrangement links TRBV10-3 to TRBJ1-1; no definite D call. The germline gives CDR1 ENHRY, CDR2 SYGVKD. V was clipped by 6 bases and J by 3 bases, with 14 bases between them. The length of the CDR3 is 14 residues. CDR3 sequence: CAIRAPGSDTEAFF. The CDR3 region has the DNA TGTGCCATCAGGGCCCCGGGGTCGGACACTGAAGCTTTCTTT.